This entry concerns a single T cell receptor (beta chain). Its antigen is currently unknown. CDR3 length equals 18 residues. V lost 4 bases and J lost 0, with 17 bases in between. Germline V gene data show CDR1 as SGHKS and CDR2 as YYEKEE (reference sequence). This specimen comes from a study of cytomegalovirus exposure and HLA in healthy donors. Study-level results: In an earlier analysis, productive rearrangement rates for most beta V segments clustered near 90% or 30%. Reportedly, HLA-A and HLA-B alleles of most subjects were accurately predicted from TCR beta. Reported results showed that the classifier diagnosed cytomegalovirus status with high specificity and sensitivity.

The PCR contained 60 Vbeta and 13 Jbeta primers. This table comes from immunoSEQ multiplex PCR, and its TCRdb copy is limited to in-frame clones, with some not included. The sample yields some 100,000 clones, around three quarters seen once. Sequencing was done on a sample of PBMCs. The clonotype was recovered from a woman aged 45-65 years in good health and CMV-seropositive. The gene calls are TRBV5-5 and TRBJ1-6; D possibly corresponds to TRBD1 (5 bases). The CDR3 DNA sequence: TGTGCCAGCAGCCCATCGGGACTGCTAAGCTCCTATAATTCACCCCTCCACTTT. Protein: CASSPSGLLSSYNSPLHF.